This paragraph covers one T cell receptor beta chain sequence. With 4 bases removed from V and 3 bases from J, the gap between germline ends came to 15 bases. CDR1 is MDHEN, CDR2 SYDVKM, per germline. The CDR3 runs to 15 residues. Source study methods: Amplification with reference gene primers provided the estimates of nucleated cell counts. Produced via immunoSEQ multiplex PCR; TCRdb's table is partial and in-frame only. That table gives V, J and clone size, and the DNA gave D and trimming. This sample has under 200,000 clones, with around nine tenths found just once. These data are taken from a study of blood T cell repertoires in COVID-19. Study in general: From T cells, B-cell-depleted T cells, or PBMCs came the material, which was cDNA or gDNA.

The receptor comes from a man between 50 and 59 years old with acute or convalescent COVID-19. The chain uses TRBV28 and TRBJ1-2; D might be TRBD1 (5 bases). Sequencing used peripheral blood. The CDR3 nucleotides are TGTGCCAGCAGTTCGCCGGCGGGACCATACTATGGCTACACCTTC. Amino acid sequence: CASSSPAGPYYGYTF.